These 19 T cell receptor beta chains were all obtained from the same sample, sequenced in a study of blood T cell repertoires in COVID-19. TCRdb's copy holds only in-frame clones and misses some; the assay was immunoSEQ multiplex PCR. The data show around 140,000 clones, approximately 80% seen once. The sample was peripheral blood. The receptors were sampled from a woman aged 60-75 years with active or convalescent COVID-19.

The chain uses TRBV18 and TRBJ2-3; 10 bases map to TRBD2. The CDR3 extends over 16 amino acids. Germline CDR1 is KGHSH and CDR2 is LQKENI. The trim removed 4 bases at V and 3 bases at J, leaving 7 bases unmatched. CDR3 region: CASSLSSGRGTDTQYF. In nucleotides, the CDR3 is TGTGCCAGCTCACTATCAAGCGGGAGGGGTACAGATACGCAGTATTTT.

The sample holds a few counts of this clone. The chain is built from TRBV4-2 and TRBJ1-5, with 9 bases identical to TRBD1. Germline CDR1 and CDR2: LGHNA and YNFKEQ. V was pared by 0 bases and J by 6 bases, with 3 bases of the junction left unmatched. The CDR3 loop spans 15 amino acids. The CDR3 bases are TGTGCCAGCAGCCAAGATGGGACAGGGACTCAGCCCCAGCATTTT. It specifies CASSQDGTGTQPQHF.

Only a few counts were recorded for this clone. The chain carries TRBV3-1 (or the pseudogene TRBV3-2) and TRBJ2-4; tentatively, D is TRBD2 (6 bases). The germline V gene has CDR1 LGHDT and CDR2 YNNKEL (reference sequence). The CDR3 has 14 residues. V was pared by 0 bases and J by 6 bases, with 9 bases between. In nucleotides, the CDR3 is TGTGCCAGCAGCCAAGACGGGAGTACAAACATTCAGTACTTC. It codes for CASSQDGSTNIQYF.

The rearrangement links TRBV19 to TRBJ1-1; perhaps TRBD1 as D (6 bases). Germline-derived CDR1 and CDR2 are LNHDA and SQIVND (reference sequence). The V end lost 2 bases, the J end lost 0 bases, and 10 bases lay between the germline ends. This CDR3 contains 15 residues. The CDR3 nucleotides read TGTGCCAGTAGTATAATAGGACAGCTGAACACTGAAGCTTTCTTT. This gives the protein CASSIIGQLNTEAFF.

This rearrangement joins TRBV28 to TRBJ1-5; D is unresolved. Germline CDR1 reads MDHEN; CDR2 reads SYDVKM. Trimming took 7 bases from V and 6 from J, leaving 16 bases between them. CDR3 length equals 14 residues. This chain's CDR3 is CASNIPETSQPQHF. CDR3 coding DNA: TGTGCCAGCAACATCCCCGAAACCAGTCAGCCCCAGCATTTT.

The chain recombines TRBV4-3 with TRBJ2-2; 8 nucleotides match TRBD2. The CDR3 is 16 amino acids. Trimming cost V 5 bases and J 2 bases; bases outside gene matches: 7. Germline loops: CDR1 LGHNA, CDR2 YSLEER. The chain's CDR3 is CASSLRAGENTGELFF. CDR3 in DNA: TGCGCCAGCAGCTTGAGAGCGGGAGAAAACACCGGGGAGCTGTTTTTT.

V and J are TRBV3-1 (or the pseudogene TRBV3-2) and TRBJ2-1, with TRBD2 identical over 14 bases. The length of the CDR3 is 16 residues. V was pared by 1 base and J by 9 bases, with 5 bases of the junction left unmatched. The germline V gene has CDR1 LGHDT and CDR2 YNNKEL (reference sequence). CDR3 protein: CASSQAGTSGRPEQFF. CDR3 nucleotides: TGTGCCAGCAGCCAAGCCGGGACTAGCGGGAGACCTGAGCAGTTCTTC.

The chain combines TRBV5-8 with TRBJ2-3; 9 bases fit TRBD1. CDR1 and CDR2 (germline): SGHTS, YDEGEE. There are 15 residues in the CDR3. V was pared by 0 bases and J by 3 bases, with 2 bases of the junction left unmatched. The CDR3 protein is CASSLGQGGTDTQYF. CDR3 nucleotides: TGTGCCAGCAGCTTGGGACAGGGGGGGACAGATACGCAGTATTTT. The whole variable domain, remainder taken from reference TRBV5-8 and TRBJ2-3, is EAGVTQSPTHLIKTRGQQATLRCSPISGHTSVYWYQQALGLGLQFLLWYDEGEERNRGNFPPRFSGRQFPNYSSELNVNALELEDSALYLCASSLGQGGTDTQYFGPGTRLTVL.

The chain links TRBV28 to TRBJ1-1, with D uncertain. Trimming took off 4 bases at V and 1 base at J, with 13 bases between the two ends. The length of the CDR3 is 15 residues. CDR1 and CDR2 from the germline V gene are MDHEN and SYDVKM. CDR3 residues: CASSSPSTENTEAFF. CDR3 DNA: TGTGCCAGCAGTTCGCCTTCTACAGAGAACACTGAAGCTTTCTTT.

CDR3 protein: CASSPLGGGIGNTIYF. The CDR3 DNA is TGTGCCAGCAGCCCTCTCGGGGGAGGGATTGGAAACACCATATATTTT. This sequence joins TRBV9 and TRBJ1-3; TRBD1 is a possible D gene (5 bases). The CDR3 covers 16 residues. Germline CDR1 reads SGDLS; CDR2 reads YYNGEE. V was clipped by 4 bases and J by 3 bases, with 17 bases between them. The variable domain in full, with the rest retrieved from reference TRBV9 and TRBJ1-3, is DSGVTQTPKHLITATGQRVTLRCSPRSGDLSVYWYQQSLDQGLQFLIQYYNGEERAKGNILERFSAQQFPDLHSELNLSSLELGDSALYFCASSPLGGGIGNTIYFGEGSWLTVV.

The genes are TRBV21-1 and TRBJ2-7; the table assigns TRBD1, which was not confirmed against the DNA. TRBV21-1 has pseudogene status. The CDR3 consists of 13 residues. The DNA of the CDR3 is TGTGCCAGCACCGGACAGGACCCCTACGAGCAGTACGTC. This codes for CASTGQDPYEQYV.

V is TRBV28 and J is TRBJ1-1; a possible D gene is TRBD1 (5 bases). CDR3 length: 13 amino acids. With 3 bases removed from V and 2 bases from J, the gap between germline ends came to 7 bases. Germline-derived CDR1 and CDR2 are MDHEN and SYDVKM. This CDR3 reads CASSFQGNTEAFF. The DNA for the CDR3 is TGTGCCAGCAGTTTCCAGGGAAACACTGAAGCTTTCTTT.

The rearrangement uses TRBV2 and TRBJ2-7; the match to TRBD2 covers 10 bases. This CDR3 comprises 18 residues. The V gene end was trimmed by 6 bases and the J gene end by 3 bases; junction bases not matched to a gene: 17. Looked up from germline, CDR1 is SNHLY and CDR2 is FYNNEI. In DNA form, the CDR3 reads TGTGCCAGCAGCTCACCCCTGGGGCTAGCGGGGGCCATCTACGAGCAGTACTTC. Translating it yields CASSSPLGLAGAIYEQYF.

The chain couples TRBV28 to TRBJ1-3, with D hard to call. Trimming stripped 4 bases from V and 0 bases from J, with 10 bases between. The germline CDR1 and CDR2 sequences are MDHEN and SYDVKM. The CDR3 extends over 15 amino acids. This chain's CDR3 is CASSSQVFSGNTIYF. The CDR3 DNA follows: TGTGCCAGCAGTTCGCAGGTCTTCTCTGGAAACACCATATATTTT. The full variable domain, rest sourced from reference TRBV28 and TRBJ1-3, is DVKVTQSSRYLVKRTGEKVFLECVQDMDHENMFWYRQDPGLGLRLIYFSYDVKMKEKGDIPEGYSVSREKKERFSLILESASTNQTSMYLCASSSQVFSGNTIYFGEGSWLTVV.

This chain connects TRBV28 to TRBJ1-5, with a weak D call TRBD1 (6 bases). The V gene lost 5 bases and the J gene lost 0 bases, with 14 bases spanning the gap. Germline lookup yields CDR1 MDHEN and CDR2 SYDVKM. The CDR3 consists of 16 residues. Here the CDR3 DNA reads TGTGCCAGCAGTCCCAGGGGTAGATATAGCAATCAGCCCCAGCATTTT. Protein sequence: CASSPRGRYSNQPQHF.

This chain links TRBV10-3 with TRBJ1-2, with no clear D. CDR3 length equals 12 residues. Trimming stripped 2 bases from V and 6 bases from J, with 7 bases between. Germline-derived CDR1 and CDR2 are ENHRY and SYGVKD. The DNA of the CDR3 is TGTGCCATCAGTGAGACAGAAGATGGCTACACCTTC. It codes for CAISETEDGYTF.

The chain combines TRBV24-1 with TRBJ2-3; tentatively, D is TRBD1 (5 bases). The CDR3 loop spans 14 amino acids. CDR1 and CDR2 from the germline V gene are KGHDR and SFDVKD. V was cut by 6 bases and J by 2 bases, with 11 bases left in between. The chain's CDR3 is CATSPRQYTDTQYF. In nucleotides, the CDR3 is TGTGCCACCAGTCCCAGACAGTACACAGATACGCAGTATTTT.

This sequence joins TRBV7-3 and TRBJ2-5, with 9 nucleotides matching TRBD2. This CDR3 contains 15 residues. The germline V gene has CDR1 SGHTA and CDR2 FQGTGA. V shed 2 bases and J 3 bases; nucleotides not matched to a gene: 4. Here the CDR3 DNA reads TGTGCCAGCAGCTTAGCGGGAGGGCCGGAAGAGACCCAGTACTTC. Translation gives CASSLAGGPEETQYF. Combining the CDR3 with reference TRBV7-3 and TRBJ2-5 gives the whole variable domain GAGVSQTPSNKVTEKGKYVELRCDPISGHTALYWYRQSLGQGPEFLIYFQGTGAADDSGLPNDRFFAVRPEGSVSTLKIQRTERGDSAVYLCASSLAGGPEETQYFGPGTRLLVL.

This sequence joins TRBV4-2 and TRBJ2-7, with 7 bases that match TRBD2. In germline, CDR1 is LGHNA, CDR2 YNFKEQ. The V and J ends lost 1 base and 0 bases, in that order; junction bases with no gene match: 3. The CDR3 loop spans 15 amino acids. The CDR3 sequence is CASSQGEGASYEQYF. The DNA of the CDR3 is TGTGCCAGCAGCCAAGGGGAGGGCGCCTCCTACGAGCAGTACTTC.